A single sample gave rise to the 5 T cell receptor beta chains below, sequenced in a study of blood T cell repertoires in COVID-19. TCRdb's copy holds only in-frame clones and misses some; the assay was immunoSEQ multiplex PCR. The table shows 150,000 to 200,000 clones, with roughly 80% occurring only once. Sequenced input: peripheral blood. The receptor set was obtained from a woman aged 70-85 years with COVID-19, enrolled during active disease.

This rearrangement joins TRBV2 to TRBJ2-5; 8 nucleotides agree with TRBD2. Germline lookup yields CDR1 SNHLY and CDR2 FYNNEI. J gave up 5 bases and V 10 bases, and 9 bases lay outside the gene matches. CDR3 length: 13 amino acids. The CDR3 reads CATSGGAPETQYF. For the CDR3, the DNA is TGTGCCACCTCCGGGGGGGCGCCGGAGACCCAGTACTTC. Filled out from reference TRBV2 and TRBJ2-5, the complete variable domain reads EPEVTQTPSHQVTQMGQEVILRCVPISNHLYFYWYRQILGQKVEFLVSFYNNEISEKSEIFDDQFSVERPDGSNFTLKIRSTKLEDSAMYFCATSGGAPETQYFGPGTRLLVL.

The J gene is TRBJ2-5, the V gene TRBV3-1 (or the pseudogene TRBV3-2); D remains unclear. V lost 4 bases to trimming and J lost 4 bases, with 7 bases between them. This CDR3 has 12 amino acids. Germline CDR1 and CDR2: LGHDT and YNNKEL (reference sequence). CDR3 sequence: CASSRLGETQYF. The CDR3, as DNA: TGTGCCAGCAGCCGTCTAGGAGAGACCCAGTACTTC.

The chain uses TRBV11-2 and TRBJ1-1, with D possibly being TRBD1 (5 bases). Trimming removed 7 bases from V and 3 bases from J, with 18 bases in between. The germline V gene encodes CDR1 SGHAT and CDR2 FQNNGV. The CDR3 has 15 residues. DNA of the CDR3: TGTGCCAGCACCCCTCGGGGGGTGGGGGACACTGAAGCTTTCTTT. This gives the protein CASTPRGVGDTEAFF.

The V and J genes are TRBV24-1 and TRBJ2-2; D perhaps matches TRBD1 (6 bases). CDR3 size: 16 residues. Germline V gene data show CDR1 as KGHDR and CDR2 as SFDVKD. V gave up 5 bases and J gave up 5 bases, with 17 bases separating them. This chain's CDR3 is CATSVGFRGETGELFF. CDR3 in DNA: TGTGCCACCAGTGTCGGTTTCAGGGGCGAGACCGGGGAGCTGTTTTTT.

This chain joins TRBV7-6 and TRBJ1-3; 7 positions match TRBD1. CDR3 length: 16 residues. After removal of 0 bases from V and 2 bases from J, the junction contained 4 bases not matched to a gene. The germline V gene has CDR1 SGHVS and CDR2 FNYEAQ. The CDR3, as DNA: TGTGCCAGCAGCTTAGCAGGGGGCTCAGCTGGAAACACCATATATTTT. This encodes CASSLAGGSAGNTIYF.